The 17 T cell receptor beta chains listed next were all sequenced from one sample in a study of T-cell reconstitution after alpha-beta-depleted transplantation in children (dated by TCRdb to between 2015 and 2016). The method behind the library was PCR. The listed sequencing device is Illumina HiSeq 2500. To normalize quantification of the TCRbeta repertoire, the TCR libraries were built with molecular barcoding that relied on unique molecular identifiers. In-frame beta chains were kept once TCRdb had trimmed the public reads at Q25 with fastp and called clones with MiXCR. Rows are unified per CDR3 protein, each entry keeping the most common DNA and genes. The sample contains some 830,000 distinct CDR3 sequences, 15% to 20% of them found a single time. 5% of the sample is in the top ten clones. Interpreted using the paper, the treatment or condition label stands for: allogeneic hematopoietic cell transplantation with graft depleted of TCRalphabeta T cells and CD19 B cells.

This sample comprised PBMCs, mostly from graft donor cells, obtained 360 days after TCRalphabeta/CD19-depleted stem cell transplant. The receptors stem from a male patient aged 10-17 years who had a stem cell transplant for acute lymphoblastic leukemia, so the T cells may come from the graft donor.

This clonotype was found many times. This chain links TRBV25-1 with TRBJ2-7, with TRBD1 matching 7 bases. The CDR3 extends over 15 amino acids. Trimming took 6 bases from V and 9 from J; bases not matched to a gene: 17. CDR1 and CDR2 (germline): MGHDK, SYGVNS. CDR3 in DNA: TGTGCCAGCAGGGGGGATCCGGGACAGCTGAAGGGGCAGTACTTC. Its protein is CASRGDPGQLKGQYF.

This clonotype turned up a few times. This sequence joins TRBV4-1 and TRBJ2-1, with D possibly TRBD1 on 7 matching bases. CDR3 length equals 18 residues. Trimming cost V 0 bases and J 10 bases, with 25 bases left between them. Germline CDR1 and CDR2: MGHRA and YSYEKL. In nucleotides, the CDR3 is TGCGCCAGCAGCCAAGATGCGTGGGAGGACAGGCTTTCGCGAGAGCAGTTCTTC. Residues: CASSQDAWEDRLSREQFF.

The chain couples TRBV14 to TRBJ2-1; possible D gene TRBD2, 5 bases. This CDR3 is 17 amino acids long. CDR1 is SGHDN and CDR2 is FVKESK in the germline V gene. The V gene lost 6 bases and the J gene lost 0 bases, with 18 bases spanning the gap. CDR3 loop: CASSPLLRESSYNEQFF. CDR3 in DNA: TGTGCCAGCAGTCCACTTCTGAGGGAAAGCTCCTACAATGAGCAGTTCTTC.

This clonotype was detected a few times. The chain uses TRBV10-3 and TRBJ2-3; 7 nucleotides match TRBD1. This CDR3 comprises 16 residues. Germline CDR1 and CDR2: ENHRY and SYGVKD. V lost 6 bases to trimming and J lost 6 bases; unmatched junction nucleotides: 15. CDR3 protein: CAIREPGQSRTDTQYF. The CDR3 DNA follows: TGTGCCATCAGGGAGCCGGGACAGAGTAGGACGGATACGCAGTATTTT.

This clonotype was detected ten times or more. The genes are TRBV7-8 and TRBJ2-7, with TRBD2 identical over 8 bases. J gave up 0 bases and V 2 bases, and 3 bases lay outside the gene matches. Germline loops: CDR1 SGHVS, CDR2 FQNEAQ. This CDR3 spans 15 amino acids. The CDR3 is CASSLLSGSSYEQYF. The CDR3 DNA reads as TGTGCCAGCAGCTTACTGAGCGGGAGCTCCTACGAGCAGTACTTC.

V usage is TRBV19 and J usage is TRBJ2-1; TRBD2 might be the D (6 bases). The length of the CDR3 is 14 residues. CDR1 is LNHDA and CDR2 is SQIVND in the germline V gene (reference sequence). Trimming stripped 7 bases from V and 0 bases from J, with 10 bases between. CDR3: CASTRGDSYNEQFF. The CDR3 DNA follows: TGTGCCAGTACGCGGGGAGACTCCTACAATGAGCAGTTCTTC.

The chain uses TRBV12-3 or TRBV12-4 and TRBJ1-5, with a possible D match to TRBD1 (5 bases). The length of the CDR3 is 14 residues. Trimming took off 6 bases at V and 1 base at J, with 10 bases between the two ends. In nucleotides, the CDR3 is TGTGCCAGCAGATTCGACAGCAGCAATCAGCCCCAGCATTTT. Translated: CASRFDSSNQPQHF.

The chain uses TRBV12-3 or TRBV12-4 and TRBJ2-7; D is unresolved. V was shortened by 2 bases and J by 3 bases, with 11 bases between the two germline ends. There are 14 residues in the CDR3. For the CDR3, the DNA is TGTGCCAGCAGTTTATTCTCCACCCACTACGAGCAGTACTTC. Amino acid sequence: CASSLFSTHYEQYF.

For this clonotype: The junction and the germline gene differ at one end; a read error may be behind it. The chain uses TRBV27 and TRBJ1-2; D call uncertain. The CDR3 spans 12 residues. CDR1 is MNHEY, CDR2 SMNVEV, per germline (reference sequence). The DNA for the CDR3 is TGTGCCAGCAGTTTAGACGGGTATGGCTTCACCTTC. Its translation is CASSLDGYGFTF.

J is TRBJ2-7 and V is TRBV20-1, with 11 bases aligning to TRBD2. The germline CDR1 and CDR2 sequences are DFQATT and SNEGSKA (reference sequence). This CDR3 spans 15 amino acids. Trimming at V came to 5 bases and at J to 2 bases, leaving 8 bases not matched to a gene. CDR3 residues: CSALPGLAETYEQYF. The DNA for the CDR3 is TGCAGTGCTTTACCGGGACTAGCGGAGACCTACGAGCAGTACTTC.

This clonotype was observed a handful of times. V is TRBV5-5 and J is TRBJ2-7; D uncertain. Looked up from germline, CDR1 is SGHKS and CDR2 is YYEKEE (reference sequence). Trimming stripped 0 bases from V and 1 base from J, with 8 bases between. This CDR3 has 14 residues. The CDR3 DNA is TGTGCCAGCAGCTTGGGGATCGGGTCCTACGAGCAGTACTTC. Protein: CASSLGIGSYEQYF.

This clonotype showed up many times. The genes are TRBV11-1 and TRBJ2-3; the match to TRBD2 covers 9 bases. The CDR3 has 20 residues. Germline lookup yields CDR1 SGHAT and CDR2 FQDESV (reference sequence). V was clipped by 2 bases and J by 0 bases; unmatched bases: 15. The CDR3 nucleotides are TGTGCCAGCAGCTTAAAAACCCGGACGAGGACTAGCGTTAGCACAGATACGCAGTATTTT. The encoded protein is CASSLKTRTRTSVSTDTQYF.

This clonotype was counted ten times or more. The chain carries TRBV9 and TRBJ2-1; D not resolved. CDR3 size: 12 residues. The ends were cut back, 3 bases at V and 8 bases at J, with 9 bases in the middle. Germline CDR1 SGDLS, CDR2 YYNGEE. The CDR3 spells CASSAHIDEQFF. The CDR3 DNA is TGTGCCAGCAGCGCTCATATCGATGAGCAGTTCTTC.

This clonotype was detected only a few times. V and J are TRBV3-1 and TRBJ1-2; weak D call: TRBD1 (5 bases). The germline V and J ends were trimmed by 0 bases and 6 bases, with 11 bases remaining between them. Germline CDR1 and CDR2: LGHDT and YNNKEL (reference sequence). The CDR3 covers 14 residues. Here the CDR3 reads CASSQDRRGNGYTF. The CDR3 DNA reads as TGTGCCAGCAGCCAAGATCGGCGGGGGAATGGCTACACCTTC.

The chain has TRBV10-3 and TRBJ1-4, with unresolved D. The CDR3 contains 13 residues. V was cut by 5 bases and J by 8 bases, with 12 bases left in between. CDR1 and CDR2 from the germline V gene are ENHRY and SYGVKD. The CDR3 loop is CAISPLEGEKLFF. For the CDR3, the DNA is TGTGCCATCAGTCCTCTTGAGGGCGAAAAACTGTTTTTT.

In this sample, this clonotype turned up a few times. The chain is built from TRBV29-1 and TRBJ2-2; TRBD2 matches 11 bases. V lost 6 bases to trimming and J lost 13 bases; unmatched junction nucleotides: 22. Looked up from germline, CDR1 is SQVTM and CDR2 is ANQGSEA. The CDR3 runs 17 residues. The CDR3 nucleotides are TGCAGCGTCGACGCCGGTTGGCCTAGCGGGAGGACCCAGGGGCTGTTTTTT. Protein sequence: CSVDAGWPSGRTQGLFF.

V is TRBV4-1 and J is TRBJ1-2; no clear D gene. The CDR3 totals 14 residues. Germline V gives CDR1 MGHRA, CDR2 YSYEKL. V was clipped by 1 base and J by 1 base, with 7 bases between them. The CDR3 DNA reads as TGCGCCAGCAGCCAAGCATCCGGTAACTATGGCTACACCTTC. Translation: CASSQASGNYGYTF.